Here is one T cell receptor (beta chain) with its context. Per the original methods: Estimation of nucleated cell counts relied on the amplification of reference gene primers. The data were produced by immunoSEQ multiplex PCR, yet TCRdb's version contains in-frame clones alone and is incomplete. For V, J and clone size, that table is used; D and trimming come from the DNA. The sample includes almost 250,000 clones, roughly 83% seen only once; the top ten take 5.5% to 6%. The sample belongs to a study of blood T cell repertoires in COVID-19. Study information: Some COVID-19 samples were acute and others convalescent; all came from the United States, Italy and Spain. Sample material is recorded as cDNA or gDNA derived from T cells, B-cell-depleted T cells, or PBMCs.

CDR1 and CDR2 from the germline V gene are SGHNT and YYREEE (reference sequence). CDR3 length: 13 amino acids. Trimming stripped 5 bases from V and 3 bases from J, with 8 bases between. This sequence joins TRBV5-4 and TRBJ1-4, with no clear D. The sequencing sample was made of peripheral blood. The sequence was obtained from an elderly woman with COVID-19, enrolled during active disease. DNA for the CDR3: TGTGCCAGCAGAGCTCAACCTAATGAAAAACTGTTTTTT. This translates into CASRAQPNEKLFF.